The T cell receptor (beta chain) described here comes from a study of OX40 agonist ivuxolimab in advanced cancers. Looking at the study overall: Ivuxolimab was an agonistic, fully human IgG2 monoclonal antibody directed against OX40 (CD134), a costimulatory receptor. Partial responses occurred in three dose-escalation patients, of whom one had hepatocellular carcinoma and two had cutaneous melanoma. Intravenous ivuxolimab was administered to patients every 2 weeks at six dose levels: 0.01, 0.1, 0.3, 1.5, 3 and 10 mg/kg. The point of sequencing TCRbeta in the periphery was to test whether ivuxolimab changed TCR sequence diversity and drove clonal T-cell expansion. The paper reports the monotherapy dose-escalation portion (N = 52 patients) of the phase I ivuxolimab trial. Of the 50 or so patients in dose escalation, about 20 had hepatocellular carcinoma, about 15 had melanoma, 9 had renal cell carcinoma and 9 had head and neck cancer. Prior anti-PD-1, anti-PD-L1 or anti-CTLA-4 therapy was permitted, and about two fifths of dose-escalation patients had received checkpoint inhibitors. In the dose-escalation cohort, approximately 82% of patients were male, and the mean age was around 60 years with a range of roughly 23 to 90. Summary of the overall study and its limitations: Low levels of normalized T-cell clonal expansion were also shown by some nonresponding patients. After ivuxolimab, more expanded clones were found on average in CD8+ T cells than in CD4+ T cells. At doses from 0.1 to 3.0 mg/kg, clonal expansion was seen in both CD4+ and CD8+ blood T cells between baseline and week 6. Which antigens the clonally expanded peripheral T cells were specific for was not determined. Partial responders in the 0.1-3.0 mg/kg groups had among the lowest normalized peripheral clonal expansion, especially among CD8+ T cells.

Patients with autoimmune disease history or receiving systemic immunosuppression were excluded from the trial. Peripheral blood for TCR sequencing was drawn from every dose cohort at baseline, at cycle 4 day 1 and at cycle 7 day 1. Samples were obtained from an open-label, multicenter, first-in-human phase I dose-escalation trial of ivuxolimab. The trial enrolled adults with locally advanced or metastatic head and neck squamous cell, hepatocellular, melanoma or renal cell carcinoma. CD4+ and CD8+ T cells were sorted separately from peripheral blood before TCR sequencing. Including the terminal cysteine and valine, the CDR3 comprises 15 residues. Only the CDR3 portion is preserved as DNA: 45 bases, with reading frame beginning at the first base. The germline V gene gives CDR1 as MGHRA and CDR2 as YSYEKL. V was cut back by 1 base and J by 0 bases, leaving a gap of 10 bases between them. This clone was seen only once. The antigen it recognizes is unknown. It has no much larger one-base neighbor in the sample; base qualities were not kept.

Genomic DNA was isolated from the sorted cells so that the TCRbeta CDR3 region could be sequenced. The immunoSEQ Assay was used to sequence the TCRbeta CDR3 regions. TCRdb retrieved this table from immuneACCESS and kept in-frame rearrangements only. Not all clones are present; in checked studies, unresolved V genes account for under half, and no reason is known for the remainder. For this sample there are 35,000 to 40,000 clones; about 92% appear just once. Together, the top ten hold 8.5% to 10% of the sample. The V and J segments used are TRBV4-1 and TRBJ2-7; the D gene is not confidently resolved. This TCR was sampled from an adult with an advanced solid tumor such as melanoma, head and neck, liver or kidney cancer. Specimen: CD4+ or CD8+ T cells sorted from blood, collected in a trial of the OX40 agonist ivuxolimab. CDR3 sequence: CASSQGPDSSYEQYV. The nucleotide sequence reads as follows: TGCGCCAGCAGCCAAGGGCCGGATAGCTCCTACGAGCAGTACGTC.